In its sample, the clone carrying this T cell receptor beta chain was seen many times. Its antigen remains unidentified. This record comes from a study of T cells in Graves' hyperthyroidism and ophthalmopathy. Study-wide findings and caveats: Using 13 V-J features, a model discriminated ophthalmopathy from stable hyperthyroidism.

Clinicians diagnosed patients from clinical symptoms, serum thyroxine and TRAb, thyroid ultrasound and orbital computed tomography. Amplified TCR beta CDR3 regions came from RNA transcripts. The HTBI primer set was used in a first-round RT-PCR of the TCR CDR3. MiXCR, run by TCRdb on the multiplex PCR reads, gives a single entry per CDR3 protein. This table holds about 280,000 distinct CDR3 sequences, under 30% found once. The CDR3 consists of 14 residues. CDR1 GTSNPN and CDR2 SVGIG come from the germline V gene (reference sequence). The ends were cut back, 4 bases at V and 6 bases at J, with 15 bases in the middle.

The rearrangement joins TRBV30 to TRBJ2-2, with D perhaps matching TRBD2 (6 bases). The origin of this receptor is a man aged 35 to 55 with Graves' hyperthyroidism that later progressed to Graves' ophthalmopathy. Sequencing input: blood. In nucleotides, the CDR3 is TGTGCCTGGATCCCGGGACTTACCTCCGGGGAGCTGTTTTTT. Its protein is CAWIPGLTSGELFF.